The clone carrying this T cell receptor beta chain came up once. The source of the sample is a study of blood T cell repertoires in COVID-19. CDR1 is LNHDA, CDR2 SQIVND, per germline (reference sequence). J lost 3 bases, V lost 4 bases, and 9 bases had no gene match. This CDR3 contains 16 residues. Generated by immunoSEQ multiplex PCR, the TCRdb table keeps only in-frame clones and is missing some. The profile covers under 65,000 clones, with 87% appearing a single time and roughly a fifth taken by the ten largest. Input material: peripheral blood. The sequence was obtained from a woman of 80 years or more with COVID-19, enrolled during active disease. This chain joins TRBV19 and TRBJ2-4, with 7 bases aligning to TRBD1. The CDR3 nucleotides read TGTGCCAGTAGTACTATTCCGGGACAGAACAAAAACATTCAGTACTTC. Residues: CASSTIPGQNKNIQYF.